The 27 T cell receptor beta chains in this list originate from one sample, sequenced in a study of cytomegalovirus exposure and HLA in healthy donors. Use of 60 Vbeta and 13 Jbeta primers characterized the PCR. Profiling relied on immunoSEQ multiplex PCR, and the TCRdb table lists in-frame clones only, not all of them. The sample contains approximately 250,000 clones, roughly 73% of which appear only once. Sequences were obtained from PBMCs. The origin of the receptors is a boy aged 10-17 years in good health and CMV-seronegative.

This chain links TRBV5-6 with TRBJ1-1; no clear D gene. Trimming pared 0 bases from V and 0 bases from J, leaving 12 bases between. This CDR3 contains 16 residues. Germline V gene lookup returns CDR1 SGHDT and CDR2 YYEEEE. CDR3 nucleotide sequence: TGTGCCAGCAGCTTGGACAGTTATGCTATGAACACTGAAGCTTTCTTT. Residues: CASSLDSYAMNTEAFF.

The sample holds one count of this clone. The genes are TRBV18 and TRBJ2-7; possibly TRBD2 for D (5 bases). Trimming removed 6 bases at V and 2 bases at J, with 8 bases between. Germline values: CDR1 KGHSH, CDR2 LQKENI. This CDR3 comprises 12 residues. CDR3 nucleotide sequence: TGTGCCAGCTCGGGAGATACCTACGAGCAGTACTTC. It encodes CASSGDTYEQYF.

This chain uses TRBV6-4 with TRBJ2-5; 8 positions agree with TRBD1. The end of the DNA aligns better with TRBJ2-7, so the J call may be wrong. Looked up from germline, CDR1 is MRHNA and CDR2 is SNTAGT. This CDR3 spans 14 amino acids. The CDR3 sequence is CASSEQGGSYEQYF. The DNA of the CDR3 is TGTGCCAGCAGTGAACAGGGGGGCTCCTACGAGCAGTACTTC.

V and J are TRBV30 and TRBJ1-6, with unresolved D. CDR1 is GTSNPN and CDR2 is SVGIG in the germline V gene (reference sequence). V was trimmed by 3 bases and J by 10 bases, leaving 22 bases between them. CDR3 length equals 16 residues. CDR3 coding DNA: TGTGCCTGGAGGGATGACCTGACTAGGTTAGGCTCACCCCTCCACTTT. Protein sequence: CAWRDDLTRLGSPLHF.

The chain is built from TRBV27 and TRBJ1-1; TRBD1 matches 8 bases. Germline V gene sequence: CDR1 MNHEY, CDR2 SMNVEV (reference sequence). The CDR3 runs to 19 residues. J gave up 5 bases and V 1 base, and 18 bases lay outside the gene matches. CDR3 in amino acids: CASSLFRVGRGRSGTEAFF. In DNA form, the CDR3 reads TGTGCCAGCAGTTTATTCCGTGTGGGCAGGGGGCGCTCGGGGACTGAAGCTTTCTTT.

This sequence joins TRBV7-2 and TRBJ1-2, with D uncertain. CDR1 and CDR2 from the germline V gene are SGHTA and FQGNSA. V lost 0 bases and J 0 bases, leaving 14 bases between the germline ends. CDR3 length: 17 amino acids. CDR3 coding DNA: TGTGCCAGCAGCTTAGCACCCCGGCAGGCATCTAACTATGGCTACACCTTC. Translation gives CASSLAPRQASNYGYTF.

The V and J genes are TRBV11-3 and TRBJ1-2, with D uncertain. This CDR3 is 13 amino acids long. The ends were cut back, 1 base at V and 7 bases at J, with 10 bases in the middle. Germline V CDR1 and CDR2: SGHNT, YENEEA. The CDR3 sequence is CASSLGVGSGYTF. The CDR3 nucleotides are TGTGCCAGCAGCTTAGGAGTCGGTAGTGGCTACACCTTC. The whole variable domain, filled in from reference TRBV11-3 and TRBJ1-2, reads EAGVVQSPRYKIIEKKQPVAFWCNPISGHNTLYWYLQNLGQGPELLIRYENEEAVDDSQLPKDRFSAERLKGVDSTLKIQPAELGDSAVYLCASSLGVGSGYTFGSGTRLTVV.

The rearrangement links TRBV29-1 to TRBJ1-1; 9 bases fit TRBD1. This CDR3 is 18 amino acids long. Germline assignment: CDR1 SQVTM and CDR2 ANQGSEA. J lost 0 bases, V lost 3 bases, and 14 bases had no gene match. The CDR3 nucleotides read TGCAGCGTTGAGCAACGTCACAGGGGGCGCCTCGTGAACACTGAAGCTTTCTTT. Translated: CSVEQRHRGRLVNTEAFF.

With regard to this clone: The junction departs from germline at one end; a sequencing error may be responsible. CDR3 nucleotide sequence: TGCGCCAGCAGCCCTAGGGAGGACTATGGCTACCCCTTC. Residues: CASSPREDYGYPF. V is TRBV5-1 and J is TRBJ1-2; D gene unclear. CDR1 SGHRS and CDR2 YFSETQ come from the germline V gene. This CDR3 has 13 residues.

The chain is built from TRBV10-3 and TRBJ1-2; 7 bases map to TRBD1. The CDR3 totals 14 residues. The germline gives CDR1 ENHRY, CDR2 SYGVKD. Trimming removed 3 bases from V and 3 bases from J; junction bases left unmatched: 4. The CDR3 is CAISEGRGDYGYTF. DNA for the CDR3: TGTGCCATCAGTGAAGGCAGGGGGGACTATGGCTACACCTTC.

This clone has just a few counts. The chain joins TRBV28 to TRBJ1-3; D may be TRBD1 (5 bases). This CDR3 spans 19 amino acids. Per germline, CDR1 MDHEN and CDR2 SYDVKM. Trimming stripped 7 bases from V and 1 base from J, with 26 bases between. The CDR3 DNA reads as TGTGCCAGCACCACGATTTTCGGGGGACGGACCGGGTCTGGAAACACCATATATTTT. Residues: CASTTIFGGRTGSGNTIYF.

This chain uses TRBV6-5 with TRBJ1-2; no clear D gene. The V gene lost 6 bases and the J gene lost 5 bases, with 19 bases spanning the gap. The CDR3 contains 15 residues. CDR1 MNHEY and CDR2 SVGAGI come from the germline V gene. CDR3 residues: CASSNGGLGPYGYTF. The CDR3 nucleotides read TGTGCCAGCAGCAACGGAGGGCTGGGTCCTTATGGCTACACCTTC.

The chain links TRBV29-1 to TRBJ2-7, with 9 bases identical to TRBD1. The germline V gene has CDR1 SQVTM and CDR2 ANQGSEA. J was trimmed by 2 bases and V by 7 bases; bases with no gene match: 9. This CDR3 contains 14 residues. CDR3 DNA: TGCAGCGCTAGGACAGGGGCCTTTCCCTACGAGCAGTACTTC. This gives the protein CSARTGAFPYEQYF.

The chain joins TRBV20-1 to TRBJ1-2; D uncertain. The V and J ends lost 0 bases and 8 bases respectively, with 7 bases between them. The CDR3 is 11 residues long. CDR1 is DFQATT and CDR2 is SNEGSKA in the germline V gene (reference sequence). The CDR3 sequence: CSARDRSGYTF. CDR3 bases: TGCAGTGCTAGAGATAGAAGCGGCTACACCTTC.

The chain uses TRBV27 and TRBJ1-3, with D tentatively TRBD1 (5 bases). Between the trimmed V and J ends, which lost 3 bases and 3 bases, there was a span of 6 bases. CDR1 is MNHEY and CDR2 is SMNVEV in the germline V gene (reference sequence). There are 13 residues in the CDR3. CDR3 coding DNA: TGTGCCAGCAGTTTCGACAGTGGAAACACCATATATTTT. As protein: CASSFDSGNTIYF.

The rearrangement uses TRBV7-6 and TRBJ1-4; 10 bases line up with TRBD1. Germline CDR1 reads SGHVS; CDR2 reads FNYEAQ. This CDR3 is built from 14 residues. Trimming removed 5 bases from V and 7 bases from J; junction bases left unmatched: 4. The CDR3 reads CASSLRDRGEKLFF. The CDR3 nucleotides read TGTGCCAGCAGCCTCCGGGACAGGGGTGAAAAACTGTTTTTT.

The chain links TRBV9 to TRBJ2-1; TRBD2 might be the D (5 bases). The V and J ends lost 4 bases and 1 base respectively, with 12 bases between them. Germline V CDR1 and CDR2: SGDLS, YYNGEE. This CDR3 comprises 15 residues. The CDR3 DNA sequence: TGTGCCAGCAGCCCTTATGGGAGTTCCTACAATGAGCAGTTCTTC. This encodes CASSPYGSSYNEQFF.

The V and J genes are TRBV28 and TRBJ1-4; D not certain. Germline V gene sequence: CDR1 MDHEN, CDR2 SYDVKM. The CDR3 is 11 residues long. V shed 6 bases and J shed 7 bases, with 6 bases lying between them. This CDR3 reads CASRRVEKLFF. Here the CDR3 DNA reads TGTGCCAGCAGGAGGGTTGAAAAACTGTTTTTT.

The chain joins TRBV7-2 to TRBJ2-5; the match to TRBD2 covers 9 bases. V was clipped by 1 base and J by 6 bases; unmatched bases: 18. Germline V gene data show CDR1 as SGHTA and CDR2 as FQGNSA. The CDR3 spans 19 residues. Here the CDR3 DNA reads TGTGCCAGCAGCTTAGGGCGGGGCGGGAGGGCCTCCGGCAGGCAGACCCAGTACTTC. Translating gives CASSLGRGGRASGRQTQYF.

This chain connects TRBV5-1 to TRBJ1-2; D might be TRBD1 (5 bases). The CDR3 has 14 amino acids. Germline values: CDR1 SGHRS, CDR2 YFSETQ. V was clipped by 5 bases and J by 6 bases, with 17 bases between them. The CDR3 DNA reads as TGCGCCAGCAGACCGGGGGGGACGTCTGATGGCTACACCTTC. It codes for CASRPGGTSDGYTF.

V and J are TRBV5-4 and TRBJ1-1; D ambiguous. Deletions cut 6 bases from V and 7 bases from J, with 13 bases between. Per the germline V gene, CDR1 is SGHNT and CDR2 is YYREEE (reference sequence). This CDR3 region has 12 residues. The CDR3 loop reads CASTSWAGEAFF. In DNA, the CDR3 is TGTGCCAGCACGTCCTGGGCGGGTGAAGCTTTCTTT. Full variable domain (missing parts from reference TRBV5-4 and TRBJ1-1): ETGVTQSPTHLIKTRGQQVTLRCSSQSGHNTVSWYQQALGQGPQFIFQYYREEENGRGNFPPRFSGLQFPNYSSELNVNALELDDSALYLCASTSWAGEAFFGQGTRLTVV.

This clone was seen a few times. This rearrangement joins TRBV6-5 to TRBJ2-5, with D hard to call. The V end lost 5 bases, the J end lost 5 bases, and 12 bases lay between the germline ends. The length of the CDR3 is 13 residues. Germline V gene sequence: CDR1 MNHEY, CDR2 SVGAGI. CDR3 protein: CASSEASPETQYF. In nucleotides, the CDR3 is TGTGCCAGCAGTGAAGCCTCACCCGAGACCCAGTACTTC.

The J gene is TRBJ1-2, the V gene TRBV19; no firm D call. The CDR3 has 17 residues. V lost 7 bases to trimming and J lost 1 base, with 22 bases between them. The germline V gene has CDR1 LNHDA and CDR2 SQIVND (reference sequence). This CDR3 reads CASTKDYSSSVNYGYTF. CDR3 DNA sequence: TGTGCCAGTACTAAAGATTATTCAAGTAGCGTTAACTATGGCTACACCTTC.

This chain uses TRBV9 with TRBJ1-2; 11 bases fit TRBD1. V lost 4 bases, J lost 4 bases, and 9 bases stayed unmatched. The CDR3 consists of 16 residues. Germline V gives CDR1 SGDLS, CDR2 YYNGEE. For the CDR3, the DNA is TGTGCCAGCAGCTCACCTCGGACAGGGGGCACCTATGGCTACACCTTC. Its protein product is CASSSPRTGGTYGYTF. Combining the CDR3 with reference TRBV9 and TRBJ1-2 gives the whole variable domain DSGVTQTPKHLITATGQRVTLRCSPRSGDLSVYWYQQSLDQGLQFLIQYYNGEERAKGNILERFSAQQFPDLHSELNLSSLELGDSALYFCASSSPRTGGTYGYTFGSGTRLTVV.

This clone has only a few counts. The chain has TRBV19 and TRBJ1-1; TRBD1 matches at 7 bases. Per the germline V gene, CDR1 is LNHDA and CDR2 is SQIVND (reference sequence). J was trimmed by 4 bases and V by 6 bases; bases with no gene match: 5. This CDR3 has 13 residues. CDR3 region: CASRNRGGTEAFF. For the CDR3, the DNA is TGTGCCAGTAGAAACAGGGGTGGCACTGAAGCTTTCTTT.

In its sample, this clone was seen once. V and J are TRBV19 and TRBJ2-7; D gene unclear. Germline-derived CDR1 and CDR2 are LNHDA and SQIVND (reference sequence). Trimming cost V 8 bases and J 0 bases, with 17 bases left between them. CDR3 length: 15 amino acids. CDR3 residues: CASSQRMSSSYEQYF. The CDR3 DNA reads as TGTGCCAGTTCCCAAAGAATGAGTAGCTCCTACGAGCAGTACTTC.

The chain recombines TRBV15 with TRBJ2-7, with 8 bases fitting TRBD1. CDR3 length: 15 residues. Trimming took 0 bases from V and 4 from J; bases not matched to a gene: 5. Germline V gene lookup returns CDR1 LNHNV and CDR2 YYDKDF (reference sequence). This CDR3 reads CATSRETDRGYEQYF. For the CDR3, the DNA is TGTGCCACCAGCAGAGAAACAGACAGGGGTTACGAGCAGTACTTC. Complete variable domain (other parts from reference TRBV15 and TRBJ2-7): DAMVIQNPRYQVTQFGKPVTLSCSQTLNHNVMYWYQQKSSQAPKLLFHYYDKDFNNEADTPDNFQSRRPNTSFCFLDIRSPGLGDTAMYLCATSRETDRGYEQYFGPGTRLTVT.